The subject of this entry is one T cell receptor (beta chain). What it binds is unknown. This sample is drawn from a study of blood T cells in healthy people across ages. The second PCR ran roughly 6 to 11 cycles with a sample-barcoded 5' primer and J-beta primers. Unique molecular identifiers of 12 random nucleotides labeled each cDNA. TCRdb called the 5' RACE reads again in MiXCR, with one record for every CDR3 protein. This table has about 1 million distinct CDR3 sequences, roughly 45% appearing once. The CDR3 is 19 amino acids. In germline, CDR1 is MNHEY, CDR2 SVGEGT. V shed 6 bases and J 2 bases; nucleotides not matched to a gene: 19. Findings and caveats of the study: Per-million-T-cell TCR beta diversity fell roughly linearly with age.

The chain links TRBV6-2 or TRBV6-3 to TRBJ2-5; TRBD1 aligns across 9 bases. This TCR derives from a woman aged 55-70 years in good health. Sequenced: blood. The CDR3 sequence is CASRPGDRAPEDGQETQYF. The CDR3 DNA reads TGTGCCAGCAGACCCGGGGACAGGGCCCCAGAAGACGGGCAAGAGACCCAGTACTTC.